These 18 T cell receptor beta chains came from one sample sequenced in a study of T-cell reconstitution after alpha-beta-depleted transplantation in children. Preparing the TCRbeta library involved the use of unique molecular identifiers. Each CDR3 protein gets one entry after TCRdb re-called the PCR reads with MiXCR. Among just under 550,000 distinct CDR3 sequences, 15% to 20% were seen once, and the ten largest hold about 3.1%. Source: PBMCs from the stem cell graft donor, taken from the stem cell graft. These receptors all stem from a human donor who donated a stem cell graft to a child with acute lymphoblastic leukemia.

This clonotype turned up a few times. The chain recombines TRBV7-9 with TRBJ2-1, with D unclear. The CDR3 extends over 8 amino acids. The germline V and J ends were trimmed by 4 bases and 16 bases, with 5 bases remaining between them. Germline CDR1 SEHNR, CDR2 FQNEAQ (reference sequence). The CDR3 sequence: CASSSGFF. In DNA, the CDR3 is TGTGCCAGCAGCTCCGGCTTCTTC.

This clonotype was seen only once. The chain combines TRBV5-1 with TRBJ2-3; D perhaps matches TRBD2 (6 bases). Per the germline V gene, CDR1 is SGHRS and CDR2 is YFSETQ. Trimming cost V 6 bases and J 2 bases, with 10 bases left between them. The CDR3 is made up of 13 amino acids. For the CDR3, the DNA is TGCGCCAGCACCGAGCGGGTCACAGATACGCAGTATTTT. It translates to CASTERVTDTQYF.

The rearrangement links TRBV5-6 to TRBJ2-3; 9 bases map to TRBD1. The CDR3 contains 15 residues. V was pared by 7 bases and J by 5 bases, with 11 bases of the junction left unmatched. Per germline, CDR1 SGHDT and CDR2 YYEEEE. CDR3 DNA: TGTGCCAGCGGAACCTACAGGGGGCGGAAAGATACGCAGTATTTT. Its protein product is CASGTYRGRKDTQYF. Using reference TRBV5-6 and TRBJ2-3 for the parts outside the CDR3, the full variable domain is DAGVTQSPTHLIKTRGQQVTLRCSPKSGHDTVSWYQQALGQGPQFIFQYYEEEERQRGNFPDRFSGHQFPNYSSELNVNALLLGDSALYLCASGTYRGRKDTQYFGPGTRLTVL.

This clonotype was counted between two and nine times. The genes are TRBV20-1 and TRBJ2-1; 9 bases are a match to TRBD2. Trimming removed 5 bases from V and 1 base from J; junction bases left unmatched: 9. The CDR3 loop spans 16 amino acids. Germline CDR1 reads DFQATT; CDR2 reads SNEGSKA (reference sequence). Here the CDR3 reads CSAGNMRGGSYNEQFF. The CDR3 DNA sequence: TGCAGTGCTGGGAATATGCGGGGGGGATCCTACAATGAGCAGTTCTTC.

This clonotype was observed a few times. V is TRBV15 and J is TRBJ1-3; D is unresolved. CDR3 size: 14 residues. The germline V and J ends were trimmed by 1 base and 2 bases, with 6 bases remaining between them. CDR1 and CDR2 (germline): LNHNV, YYDKDF (reference sequence). The DNA of the CDR3 is TGTGCCACCAGCAGAGTCTTCGCTGGAAACACCATATATTTT. It translates to CATSRVFAGNTIYF.

Only a few counts were recorded for this clonotype. The chain is built from TRBV5-6 and TRBJ2-7; D perhaps matches TRBD2 (6 bases). V gave up 4 bases and J gave up 2 bases, with 16 bases separating them. The CDR3 is made up of 15 amino acids. CDR1 is SGHDT and CDR2 is YYEEEE in the germline V gene. The CDR3 loop is CASSASVGPTYEQYF. The CDR3 coding sequence is TGTGCCAGCAGCGCTAGCGTAGGGCCTACCTACGAGCAGTACTTC.

This clonotype was observed at least ten times. This chain links TRBV20-1 with TRBJ2-7; 11 bases are a match to TRBD2. The trim removed 3 bases at V and 3 bases at J, leaving 1 base unmatched. Germline CDR1 is DFQATT and CDR2 is SNEGSKA (reference sequence). The CDR3 sequence is 13 residues long. CDR3 in DNA: TGCAGTGCTAGGGGACTAGCGGACTACGAGCAGTACTTC. It yields the protein CSARGLADYEQYF.

In its sample, this clonotype was seen a few times. The rearrangement uses TRBV7-9 and TRBJ2-7, with a weak D call TRBD1 (6 bases). The V end lost 6 bases, the J end lost 1 base, and 16 bases lay between the germline ends. Germline V lookup: CDR1 SEHNR, CDR2 FQNEAQ (reference sequence). The CDR3 totals 15 residues. The CDR3 loop is CASSGGQIGSYEQYF. CDR3 bases: TGTGCCAGCAGTGGGGGCCAGATAGGGTCCTACGAGCAGTACTTC.

This clonotype was seen a handful of times. V gene TRBV13 combines with J gene TRBJ1-2; TRBD1 aligns across 8 bases. Trimming at V came to 2 bases and at J to 1 base, leaving 3 bases not matched to a gene. Germline V lookup: CDR1 PRHDT, CDR2 FYEKMQ (reference sequence). This CDR3 has 15 amino acids. The CDR3 DNA follows: TGTGCCAGCAGCTTATCAGGGGGCTATAACTATGGCTACACCTTC. It codes for CASSLSGGYNYGYTF.

This clonotype was detected only a few times. J is TRBJ1-1 and V is TRBV29-1; tentative D call: TRBD1 (6 bases). Germline lookup yields CDR1 SQVTM and CDR2 ANQGSEA. This CDR3 has 12 amino acids. V was cut by 6 bases and J by 3 bases, with 11 bases left in between. The CDR3 sequence: CSVEQGYTEAFF. The CDR3 DNA follows: TGCAGCGTCGAACAGGGCTACACTGAAGCTTTCTTT.

This clonotype was found a few times. The CDR3 loop reads CASSEAVGGYGYTF. As DNA, the CDR3 is TGTGCCAGCAGTGAAGCGGTAGGAGGCTATGGCTACACCTTC. The chain links TRBV2 to TRBJ1-2; D not resolved. Germline V gene sequence: CDR1 SNHLY, CDR2 FYNNEI. The CDR3 totals 14 residues. V gave up 0 bases and J gave up 4 bases, with 9 bases separating them. Based on the CDR3 plus reference TRBV2 and TRBJ1-2, the full variable domain is EPEVTQTPSHQVTQMGQEVILRCVPISNHLYFYWYRQILGQKVEFLVSFYNNEISEKSEIFDDQFSVERPDGSNFTLKIRSTKLEDSAMYFCASSEAVGGYGYTFGSGTRLTVV.

The gene calls are TRBV5-1 and TRBJ2-1, with TRBD2 identical over 7 bases. This CDR3 region has 16 residues. The V gene's germline CDR1 is SGHRS and CDR2 YFSETQ. J lost 6 bases, V lost 0 bases, and 9 bases had no gene match. The CDR3 loop reads CASSLGFGTIVNEQFF. CDR3 nucleotides: TGCGCCAGCAGCTTGGGGTTTGGGACTATTGTCAATGAGCAGTTCTTC. The full variable domain, completed using reference TRBV5-1 and TRBJ2-1, is KAGVTQTPRYLIKTRGQQVTLSCSPISGHRSVSWYQQTPGQGLQFLFEYFSETQRNKGNFPGRFSGRQFSNSRSEMNVSTLELGDSALYLCASSLGFGTIVNEQFFGPGTRLTVL.

This clonotype was seen more than once but under ten times. The V and J genes are TRBV6-5 and TRBJ1-6; unclear D gene. The V gene's germline CDR1 is MNHEY and CDR2 SVGAGI. Trimming shortened V by 0 bases and J by 0 bases, and 9 bases separated the two germline ends. The CDR3 sequence is 17 residues long. The CDR3 bases are TGTGCCAGCAGTTACTCCCTATACAGCTCCTATAATTCACCCCTCCACTTT. This codes for CASSYSLYSSYNSPLHF.

This clonotype was counted a few times. The rearrangement uses TRBV29-1 and TRBJ1-2; 8 nucleotides line up with TRBD1. This CDR3 comprises 16 residues. Germline values: CDR1 SQVTM, CDR2 ANQGSEA. With V trimmed by 1 base and J by 2 bases, 9 bases remained unmatched. DNA of the CDR3: TGCAGCGTTGAAGGGCCCGGACAGGGAAGGAACTATGGCTACACCTTC. It translates to CSVEGPGQGRNYGYTF.

The chain carries TRBV12-3 or TRBV12-4 and TRBJ1-1; D possibly corresponds to TRBD1 (5 bases). The ends were cut back, 10 bases at V and 2 bases at J, with 11 bases in the middle. The CDR3 spans 12 residues. The CDR3 loop is CATATDNTEAFF. The CDR3 nucleotides read TGTGCCACCGCGACAGATAACACTGAAGCTTTCTTT.

The chain uses TRBV5-1 and TRBJ2-1, with 9 bases that match TRBD2. The CDR3 extends over 17 amino acids. Trimming at V came to 1 base and at J to 3 bases, leaving 8 bases not matched to a gene. Germline CDR1 and CDR2: SGHRS and YFSETQ. CDR3 amino acids: CASSLLAGPNYYNEQFF. In DNA form, the CDR3 reads TGCGCCAGCAGCTTGCTAGCGGGACCGAACTACTACAATGAGCAGTTCTTC.

This sequence joins TRBV12-3 or TRBV12-4 and TRBJ2-7; 10 nucleotides match TRBD2. After removal of 2 bases from V and 2 bases from J, the junction contained 3 bases not matched to a gene. The CDR3 runs to 15 residues. Written as DNA, the CDR3 is TGTGCCAGCAGTTTAACGCTAGCGGGAGCCTACGAGCAGTACTTC. This gives the protein CASSLTLAGAYEQYF.

V is TRBV6-5 and J is TRBJ1-2; D perhaps matches TRBD1 (6 bases). The V and J ends lost 2 bases and 4 bases respectively, with 14 bases between them. CDR3 length: 15 amino acids. CDR1 is MNHEY and CDR2 is SVGAGI in the germline V gene. CDR3 DNA: TGTGCCAGCAGTTACACGGCAGGGGACCCCTATGGCTACACCTTC. Amino acids: CASSYTAGDPYGYTF.